The rows below give T cell receptor beta chains drawn from one sample of a study of graft-versus-host responses after intestinal transplantation. These TCRs are of unknown antigen specificity. Sequencing was performed with immunoSEQ multiplex PCR; in TCRdb, only in-frame clones are kept and a portion is missing. Found here are around 110,000 clones, 85% to 95% of them singletons; the top ten hold 0.9% to 1.5%. The sequencing used unstimulated CD8+ T cells sorted from spleen or lymph node cells, collected before transplant. These receptors were collected from a human donor who was the organ donor for an intestinal transplant. Each CDR3 is given with its conserved first and last residue. A D gene is named only where the DNA matches it firmly. A row's size may be missing; if present it is once, few, many or a size class.

D: .; V: TRBV6-1; size: .; CDR3: CASSERLNEKLFF
D: .; V: TRBV6-1; size: .; CDR3: CASSDWGPEAYNEQFF
D: .; V: TRBV10-3; size: .; CDR3: CAISEGSKKLFF
D: .; V: TRBV27; size: .; CDR3: CASSLRAPYEQYF
D: TRBD1; V: TRBV29-1; size: .; CDR3: CSVEEDRGPSYEQYF
D: TRBD1; V: TRBV5-4; size: .; CDR3: CASSTGATEAFF
D: TRBD1; V: TRBV7-6; size: .; CDR3: CASSPSTGDDQYF
D: TRBD2; V: TRBV9; size: .; CDR3: CASSSSGLADNEQFF
D: .; V: TRBV2; size: .; CDR3: CASSEGYDTTEVFF
D: .; V: TRBV5-1; size: .; CDR3: CASSFGISYEQYF
D: .; V: TRBV29-1; size: .; CDR3: CSVEEDETQYF
D: .; V: TRBV4-1; size: .; CDR3: CASSQVAGQLRGHPYNEQFF
D: .; V: TRBV28; size: .; CDR3: CASSLLARTEGSYGYTF
D: .; V: TRBV2; size: .; CDR3: CASYHRSTFATNEKLFF
D: .; V: TRBV4-2; size: .; CDR3: CASSQDPGLSGNTIYF
D: TRBD2; V: TRBV2; size: .; CDR3: CASSEGAGGRTDTQYF
D: TRBD2; V: TRBV5-4; size: .; CDR3: CASRGTGTSGVNEQFF
D: .; V: TRBV6-5; size: .; CDR3: CASSSTTPYEQYF
D: .; V: TRBV27; size: .; CDR3: CASSLGPGPVHEQFF
D: .; V: TRBV2; size: .; CDR3: CASSVGSQETQYF
D: TRBD2; V: TRBV5-6; size: .; CDR3: CASSLGPSGSIPGQYF
D: TRBD1; V: TRBV10-1; size: .; CDR3: CASSGTADTQYF
D: TRBD2; V: TRBV27; size: .; CDR3: CASSLWGGQDNEQFF
D: TRBD1; V: TRBV5-1; size: .; CDR3: CASRRTGNYEQYF
D: .; V: TRBV12-5; size: .; CDR3: CASGLAGTLNTEAFF
D: .; V: TRBV4-1; size: .; CDR3: CASRLHPGNPDTQYF
D: .; V: TRBV4-1; size: .; CDR3: CASSQEIRGRSTAPNTGELFF
D: .; V: TRBV4-1; size: .; CDR3: CASSQAHREDTIYF
D: .; V: TRBV9; size: .; CDR3: CASSETTGGTEAFF
D: TRBD1; V: TRBV7-6; size: .; CDR3: CASSLKQGGYTEAFF
D: TRBD1; V: TRBV5-1; size: .; CDR3: CASSFASTGDRSYEQYF
D: .; V: TRBV29-1; size: .; CDR3: CSFSSSYNEQFF
D: .; V: TRBV6-5; size: .; CDR3: CASSYRDTGELFF
D: TRBD1; V: TRBV4-1; size: .; CDR3: CASSQDGQGGTEAFF
D: TRBD1; V: TRBV11-2; size: .; CDR3: CASSLSPSTGTGYTF
D: .; V: TRBV6-1; size: .; CDR3: CASSDPWTKDNEQFF
D: .; V: TRBV29-1; size: .; CDR3: CSVHDSYPFF
D: TRBD1; V: TRBV6-6; size: .; CDR3: CASGPRTGYEQYF
D: .; V: TRBV5-1; size: once; CDR3: CASSLRPVNYGYTF
D: TRBD2; V: TRBV4-1; size: .; CDR3: CASSRGLGADTQYF
D: TRBD1; V: TRBV7-9; size: .; CDR3: CASSRGTASTGELFF